The 8 T cell receptor beta chains below come from one sample, sequenced in a study of blood T cell repertoires in COVID-19. Only in-frame clones appear in the TCRdb table, and some are missing; sequencing was by immunoSEQ multiplex PCR. The repertoire has about 49,000 clones, about 88% of them found once; the top ten carry around 5%. Sequenced sample: peripheral blood. The receptor set was obtained from a man aged 35 to 55 with active COVID-19.

This clone has a single count. The V call is TRBV5-1, the J call TRBJ2-1; maybe TRBD2 (5 bases). Trimming cost V 0 bases and J 15 bases, with 19 bases left between them. The CDR3 covers 14 residues. Germline V gene data show CDR1 as SGHRS and CDR2 as YFSETQ. The CDR3 spells CASSLGGIQREWFF. DNA of the CDR3: TGCGCCAGCAGCTTGGGTGGTATACAGAGGGAGTGGTTCTTC.

This chain connects TRBV7-6 to TRBJ1-4; D gene uncertain. V was pared by 4 bases and J by 0 bases, with 12 bases between. The CDR3 runs to 16 residues. Germline V gene sequence: CDR1 SGHVS, CDR2 FNYEAQ. CDR3 DNA: TGTGCCAGCAGCTCCCGGGCGGGGTCAACTAATGAAAAACTGTTTTTT. Residues: CASSSRAGSTNEKLFF.

The V gene is TRBV4-1, the J gene TRBJ2-3; 8 nucleotides agree with TRBD1. The V segment lost 3 bases and the J segment 0 bases; nucleotides outside the gene matches: 14. This CDR3 is built from 19 residues. The germline V gene encodes CDR1 MGHRA and CDR2 YSYEKL. In nucleotides, the CDR3 is TGCGCCAGCAGCCACCCCCCAGGACAGGGAAGTTCTAGCACAGATACGCAGTATTTT. Its translation: CASSHPPGQGSSSTDTQYF.

The gene calls are TRBV30 and TRBJ1-2; tentative D call: TRBD1 (5 bases). This CDR3 is built from 12 residues. Germline values: CDR1 GTSNPN, CDR2 SVGIG (reference sequence). V was shortened by 4 bases and J by 6 bases, with 12 bases between the two germline ends. CDR3 sequence: CAWTEGLHGYTF. CDR3 sequence (DNA): TGTGCCTGGACCGAGGGACTCCATGGCTACACCTTC.

The rearrangement links TRBV3-1 (or the pseudogene TRBV3-2) to TRBJ2-3; 8 bases agree with TRBD2. Looked up from germline, CDR1 is LGHDT and CDR2 is YNNKEL (reference sequence). V gave up 0 bases and J gave up 8 bases; unmatched junction bases: 13. The CDR3 runs to 17 residues. CDR3 nucleotide sequence: TGTGCCAGCAGCCAAGATCTCTCAACGGGAGGGAGAGCTACGCAGTATTTT. Its protein is CASSQDLSTGGRATQYF.

The CDR3 DNA is TGTGCCAGCACCCAAGAGGGGGCAAGCAATCAGCCCCAGCATTTT. Translation gives CASTQEGASNQPQHF. The chain employs TRBV2 and TRBJ1-5; TRBD1 aligns across 7 bases. The V and J ends lost 7 bases and 1 base, in that order; junction bases with no gene match: 7. The CDR3 consists of 15 residues. Germline CDR1 SNHLY, CDR2 FYNNEI. The variable domain in full, with the rest retrieved from reference TRBV2 and TRBJ1-5, is EPEVTQTPSHQVTQMGQEVILRCVPISNHLYFYWYRQILGQKVEFLVSFYNNEISEKSEIFDDQFSVERPDGSNFTLKIRSTKLEDSAMYFCASTQEGASNQPQHFGDGTRLSIL.

The V and J genes are TRBV11-2 and TRBJ1-1, with TRBD1 identical over 10 bases. The CDR3 extends over 16 amino acids. Looked up from germline, CDR1 is SGHAT and CDR2 is FQNNGV. The V and J ends lost 1 base and 1 base, in that order; junction bases with no gene match: 3. This chain's CDR3 is CASSLGGQGSNTEAFF. The CDR3 DNA is TGTGCCAGCAGCTTAGGGGGACAGGGGTCGAACACTGAAGCTTTCTTT.

For the CDR3, the DNA is TGTGCCAGCAGCCCCGCAGCTAGCGGGAGTCAACATGAGCAGTTCTTC. This codes for CASSPAASGSQHEQFF. The V call is TRBV4-2, the J call TRBJ2-1; 10 nucleotides align to TRBD2. Per germline, CDR1 LGHNA and CDR2 YNFKEQ. The V segment lost 4 bases and the J segment 8 bases; nucleotides outside the gene matches: 11. The length of the CDR3 is 16 residues.